This T cell receptor (beta chain) was found in a study of cytomegalovirus exposure and HLA in healthy donors. General observations from the study: The study labeled 150 or so TCR beta chains cytomegalovirus-associated. Later, an analysis found that common viral pathogens appeared to be linked with several of the most significant clusters.

The PCR ran on 60 Vbeta and 13 Jbeta primers. Using immunoSEQ multiplex PCR, the repertoire was profiled, and TCRdb retains in-frame clones only, with some absent. The sample has about 60,000 clones, approximately 80% seen once. In regard to this clone: What it recognizes is unknown.

With V trimmed by 8 bases and J by 2 bases, 10 bases remained unmatched. This CDR3 is 15 amino acids long. In germline, CDR1 is MNHNS, CDR2 SASEGT. This receptor was taken from a woman aged 40 to 50 in good health and CMV-seropositive. This rearrangement joins TRBV6-1 to TRBJ2-5; 8 bases line up with TRBD2. The sequenced sample was PBMCs. This CDR3 is CASGLSGGSQETQYF. Written as DNA, the CDR3 is TGTGCCAGCGGGTTAAGCGGGGGATCACAAGAGACCCAGTACTTC.